The rows below give T cell receptor beta chains drawn from one sample of a study of OX40 agonist ivuxolimab in advanced cancers. Assay used: immunoSEQ multiplex PCR; TCRdb lists only in-frame clones, some missing. The repertoire holds 75,000 to 95,000 clones, with around 89% as singletons. The sequenced sample was CD4+ or CD8+ T cells sorted from blood, obtained in a trial of the OX40 agonist ivuxolimab. The receptors originated from an adult with an advanced solid tumor such as melanoma, head and neck, liver or kidney cancer. The CDR3 runs from the conserved cysteine through the conserved F or W. A D gene is named only where the DNA matches it firmly. A row's size may be missing; if present it is once, few, many or a size class.

CDR3 DNA: TGTGCCAGTAGTGCCGGGACCATCCAACCCCAGCATTTT; CDR3 protein: CASSAGTIQPQHF; V gene: TRBV19; J gene: TRBJ1-5; clone size: NA; D gene: NA
CDR3 DNA: TGTGCCAGCAGCGCAGGACAGGGGAACTATGGCTACACCTTC; CDR3 protein: CASSAGQGNYGYTF; V gene: TRBV13; J gene: TRBJ1-2; clone size: NA; D gene: TRBD1
CDR3 DNA: TGTGCCAGCACCCCCCCAGAGACAGCCTACAATGAGCAGTTCTTC; CDR3 protein: CASTPPETAYNEQFF; V gene: TRBV2; J gene: TRBJ2-1; clone size: NA; D gene: NA
CDR3 DNA: TGTGCCAGCAGTTCCACAGTAGAGCAGTACTTC; CDR3 protein: CASSSTVEQYF; V gene: TRBV27; J gene: TRBJ2-7; clone size: NA; D gene: NA
CDR3 DNA: TGTGCCTGGAAGCCGGGTTCCTCGGGTCAGCCCCAGCATTTT; CDR3 protein: CAWKPGSSGQPQHF; V gene: TRBV30; J gene: TRBJ1-5; clone size: few; D gene: NA
CDR3 DNA: TGCGCCAGCAGCTTGTGGGCGGGACAGTCCTACGAGCAGTACTTC; CDR3 protein: CASSLWAGQSYEQYF; V gene: TRBV5-1; J gene: TRBJ2-7; clone size: NA; D gene: NA
CDR3 DNA: TGCGCCAGCAGCCAAAGGCGGGAGATCACAGATACGCAGTATTTT; CDR3 protein: CASSQRREITDTQYF; V gene: TRBV4-1; J gene: TRBJ2-3; clone size: NA; D gene: TRBD2
CDR3 DNA: TGTGCCAGTACCGGCAGGGTTGGCTACAATGAGCAGTTCTTC; CDR3 protein: CASTGRVGYNEQFF; V gene: TRBV19; J gene: TRBJ2-1; clone size: NA; D gene: NA
CDR3 DNA: TGTGCCAGCAGTTATTCATATGGCAACTACGAGCAGTACTTC; CDR3 protein: CASSYSYGNYEQYF; V gene: TRBV6-6; J gene: TRBJ2-7; clone size: NA; D gene: NA
CDR3 DNA: TGTGCCATCAGCACCCGACAGTTGAACACTGAAGCTTTCTTT; CDR3 protein: CAISTRQLNTEAFF; V gene: TRBV10-3; J gene: TRBJ1-1; clone size: NA; D gene: NA
CDR3 DNA: TGTGCCAGCAGTCCAACGCCCCAGGGTGTTAGCAATCAGCCCCAGCATTTT; CDR3 protein: CASSPTPQGVSNQPQHF; V gene: TRBV27; J gene: TRBJ1-5; clone size: few; D gene: NA
CDR3 DNA: TGTGCCAGCAGCCTTAACCCTGTGTCTAGCACAGAGACCCAGTACTTC; CDR3 protein: CASSLNPVSSTETQYF; V gene: TRBV4-2; J gene: TRBJ2-5; clone size: NA; D gene: NA
CDR3 DNA: TGTGCCAGCAACACGGACAGGAGGTACGAGCAGTACTTC; CDR3 protein: CASNTDRRYEQYF; V gene: TRBV7-9; J gene: TRBJ2-7; clone size: NA; D gene: TRBD1
CDR3 DNA: TGTGCCAGCAGCCAAGCTAGCGGGAGGGGGGGAGATACGCAGTATTTT; CDR3 protein: CASSQASGRGGDTQYF; V gene: TRBV4-2; J gene: TRBJ2-3; clone size: NA; D gene: TRBD2
CDR3 DNA: TGCGCCAGCAGCTTGGTGGCGGGAGGCCTCACCGGGGAGCTGTTTTTT; CDR3 protein: CASSLVAGGLTGELFF; V gene: TRBV5-1; J gene: TRBJ2-2; clone size: NA; D gene: TRBD2
CDR3 DNA: TGCGCCAGCAGCCAACACGTAAGGGCTGAAGCTTTCTTT; CDR3 protein: CASSQHVRAEAFF; V gene: TRBV4-1; J gene: TRBJ1-1; clone size: NA; D gene: NA
CDR3 DNA: TGTGCCAGCAGCTTGTCATCCGGTTCAGGGCTTGGGAACACCCAGTACTTC; CDR3 protein: CASSLSSGSGLGNTQYF; V gene: TRBV7-9; J gene: TRBJ2-5; clone size: NA; D gene: NA
CDR3 DNA: TGTGCCAGCAGTTATAAGGGAGGGTCCTACGAGCAGTACTTC; CDR3 protein: CASSYKGGSYEQYF; V gene: TRBV27; J gene: TRBJ2-7; clone size: NA; D gene: TRBD2
CDR3 DNA: TGCGCCAGCAGCCCCGGGTGGCGGGGTGAAAAACTGTTTTTT; CDR3 protein: CASSPGWRGEKLFF; V gene: TRBV5-1; J gene: TRBJ1-4; clone size: NA; D gene: NA
CDR3 DNA: TGCGCCAGCAGTGAGTTTGGGGACGAGCAGTACTTC; CDR3 protein: CASSEFGDEQYF; V gene: TRBV10-1; J gene: TRBJ2-7; clone size: NA; D gene: NA
CDR3 DNA: TGCGCCAGCAGCCTTAATGTAGACAACACAGATACGCAGTATTTT; CDR3 protein: CASSLNVDNTDTQYF; V gene: TRBV4-1; J gene: TRBJ2-3; clone size: NA; D gene: NA
CDR3 DNA: TGTGCCAGCAGCATTTTGGGTAACTCACCCCTCCACTTT; CDR3 protein: CASSILGNSPLHF; V gene: TRBV27; J gene: TRBJ1-6; clone size: once; D gene: NA
CDR3 DNA: TGTGCCAGCACCCGCATCCACGGGTACGAAACGGGAAACACCATATATTTT; CDR3 protein: CASTRIHGYETGNTIYF; V gene: TRBV28; J gene: TRBJ1-3; clone size: NA; D gene: NA
CDR3 DNA: TGTGCCAGCAGCTTAGTCGACTACCGGTGGGGCTTC; CDR3 protein: CASSLVDYRWGF; V gene: TRBV7-9; J gene: TRBJ1-2; clone size: few; D gene: NA
CDR3 DNA: TGTGCCAGCAGCTTGGTTCGGGCCGAGCAGTACTTC; CDR3 protein: CASSLVRAEQYF; V gene: TRBV5-6; J gene: TRBJ2-7; clone size: NA; D gene: NA
CDR3 DNA: TGTGCCAGCAGCCTGCGACTAGCGGGAGGGAGCACCGGGGAGCTGTTTTTT; CDR3 protein: CASSLRLAGGSTGELFF; V gene: TRBV9; J gene: TRBJ2-2; clone size: NA; D gene: TRBD2
CDR3 DNA: TGTGCCAGCTCCCCGGAAGGCGAGAAGACCCAGTACTTC; CDR3 protein: CASSPEGEKTQYF; V gene: TRBV18; J gene: TRBJ2-5; clone size: NA; D gene: NA
CDR3 DNA: TGTGCCAGCAGCGTCCGGGACATGGGCCGTATTCAGTACTTC; CDR3 protein: CASSVRDMGRIQYF; V gene: TRBV2; J gene: TRBJ2-4; clone size: NA; D gene: NA
CDR3 DNA: TGTGCCATCAGTGATTCGTCTTTGGGGGCTTACTATGGCTACACCTTC; CDR3 protein: CAISDSSLGAYYGYTF; V gene: TRBV10-3; J gene: TRBJ1-2; clone size: NA; D gene: NA
CDR3 DNA: TGTGCCAGTAGTATCGGACTTCAGCCCCAGCATTTT; CDR3 protein: CASSIGLQPQHF; V gene: TRBV19; J gene: TRBJ1-5; clone size: NA; D gene: NA
CDR3 DNA: TGTGCCAGTCATGCGGACAGGGGGCACCAGCCCCAGCATTTT; CDR3 protein: CASHADRGHQPQHF; V gene: TRBV19; J gene: TRBJ1-5; clone size: NA; D gene: TRBD1
CDR3 DNA: TGCGCCAGCACCACGGGACGGCTAAACTATGGCTACACCTTC; CDR3 protein: CASTTGRLNYGYTF; V gene: TRBV10-2; J gene: TRBJ1-2; clone size: NA; D gene: NA
CDR3 DNA: TGTGCCAGCAGCCCATGGAATCGGACAGGGGAAGAGACCCAGTACTTC; CDR3 protein: CASSPWNRTGEETQYF; V gene: TRBV21-1; J gene: TRBJ2-5; clone size: NA; D gene: NA
CDR3 DNA: TGTGCCATCAGTGAGTCGACAGGGGGAGGCGAAAAACTGTTTTTT; CDR3 protein: CAISESTGGGEKLFF; V gene: TRBV10-3; J gene: TRBJ1-4; clone size: NA; D gene: TRBD1
CDR3 DNA: TGTGCCAGCAGTTACTCGGTCGGCTCGAACACTGAAGCTTTCTTT; CDR3 protein: CASSYSVGSNTEAFF; V gene: TRBV6-6; J gene: TRBJ1-1; clone size: NA; D gene: NA
CDR3 DNA: TGTGCCAGTAGTGCAGCTGACAGGTTAGACTACAATGAGCAGTTCTTC; CDR3 protein: CASSAADRLDYNEQFF; V gene: TRBV19; J gene: TRBJ2-1; clone size: NA; D gene: NA
CDR3 DNA: TGTGCCAGCTCACCACCGATCCGGGGTAGCGCAGATACGCAGTATTTT; CDR3 protein: CASSPPIRGSADTQYF; V gene: TRBV18; J gene: TRBJ2-3; clone size: NA; D gene: NA
CDR3 DNA: TGTGCCAGCGGGACAGGGGACTATGGCTACACCTTC; CDR3 protein: CASGTGDYGYTF; V gene: TRBV28; J gene: TRBJ1-2; clone size: NA; D gene: TRBD1
CDR3 DNA: TGTGCCAGCAGCCCCACCTTTGCAGGAGCCTATGGCTACACCTTC; CDR3 protein: CASSPTFAGAYGYTF; V gene: TRBV11-3; J gene: TRBJ1-2; clone size: NA; D gene: NA
CDR3 DNA: TGTGCCAGCAGTGAATTAGTCCCCACGCAGGACGCTAACTATGGCTACACCTTC; CDR3 protein: CASSELVPTQDANYGYTF; V gene: TRBV25-1; J gene: TRBJ1-2; clone size: NA; D gene: NA
CDR3 DNA: TGCGCCAGCAGCCCAGGGACATTGAACACTGAAGCTTTCTTT; CDR3 protein: CASSPGTLNTEAFF; V gene: TRBV5-1; J gene: TRBJ1-1; clone size: NA; D gene: NA
CDR3 DNA: TGTGCCAGCAGTGAAGCTCCCAACTCCTACGAGCAGTACTTC; CDR3 protein: CASSEAPNSYEQYF; V gene: TRBV2; J gene: TRBJ2-7; clone size: NA; D gene: NA
CDR3 DNA: TGTGCCAGCAGTACCCCGGGGAGCTCCTACGAGCAGTACTTC; CDR3 protein: CASSTPGSSYEQYF; V gene: TRBV6-6; J gene: TRBJ2-7; clone size: once; D gene: NA
CDR3 DNA: TGTGCCAGAGGTCCACCTCCCTCCTACAATGAGCAGTTCTTC; CDR3 protein: CARGPPPSYNEQFF; V gene: TRBV7-2; J gene: TRBJ2-1; clone size: NA; D gene: NA
CDR3 DNA: TGTGCCAGCAGCGTAGATGGGCCGAACGAGCAGTACTTC; CDR3 protein: CASSVDGPNEQYF; V gene: TRBV9; J gene: TRBJ2-7; clone size: once; D gene: NA